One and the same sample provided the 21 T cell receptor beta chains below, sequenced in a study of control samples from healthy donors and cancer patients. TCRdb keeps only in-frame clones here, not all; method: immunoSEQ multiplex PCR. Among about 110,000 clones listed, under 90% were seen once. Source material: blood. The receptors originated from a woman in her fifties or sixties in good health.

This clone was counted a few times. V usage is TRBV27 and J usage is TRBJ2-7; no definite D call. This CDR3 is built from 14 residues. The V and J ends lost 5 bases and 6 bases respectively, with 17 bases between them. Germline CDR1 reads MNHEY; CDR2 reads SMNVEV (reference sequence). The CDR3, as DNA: TGTGCCAGCAGTCTGACGTTTAGCTCAGGCGAGCAGTACTTC. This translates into CASSLTFSSGEQYF.

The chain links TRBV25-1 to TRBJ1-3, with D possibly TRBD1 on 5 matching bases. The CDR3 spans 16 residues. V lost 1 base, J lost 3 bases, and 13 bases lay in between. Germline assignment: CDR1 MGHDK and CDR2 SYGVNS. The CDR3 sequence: CASSEWGRDVGNTIYF. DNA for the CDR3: TGTGCCAGCAGTGAATGGGGCAGGGACGTTGGAAACACCATATATTTT.

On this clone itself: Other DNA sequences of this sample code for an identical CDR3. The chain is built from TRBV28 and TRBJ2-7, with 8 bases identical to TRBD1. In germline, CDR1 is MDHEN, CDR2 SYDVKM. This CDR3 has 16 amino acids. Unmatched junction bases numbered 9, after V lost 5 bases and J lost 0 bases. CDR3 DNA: TGTGCCAGCAGTACCACTCGACAGGGGCCCTCCTACGAGCAGTACTTC. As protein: CASSTTRQGPSYEQYF.

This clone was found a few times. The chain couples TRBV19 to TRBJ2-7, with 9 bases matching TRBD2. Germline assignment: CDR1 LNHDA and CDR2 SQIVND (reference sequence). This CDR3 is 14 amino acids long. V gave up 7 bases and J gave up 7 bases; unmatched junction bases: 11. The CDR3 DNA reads TGTGCCAGTACCCAACTAGCGGGCTCGGGGGAGCAGTACTTC. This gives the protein CASTQLAGSGEQYF.

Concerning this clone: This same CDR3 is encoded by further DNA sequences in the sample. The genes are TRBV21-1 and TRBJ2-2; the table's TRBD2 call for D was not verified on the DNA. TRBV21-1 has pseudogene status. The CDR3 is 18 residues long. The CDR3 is CASSKLGAGGRGTGELFF. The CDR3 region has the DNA TGTGCCAGCAGCAAACTCGGAGCGGGGGGTCGAGGGACCGGGGAGCTGTTTTTT.

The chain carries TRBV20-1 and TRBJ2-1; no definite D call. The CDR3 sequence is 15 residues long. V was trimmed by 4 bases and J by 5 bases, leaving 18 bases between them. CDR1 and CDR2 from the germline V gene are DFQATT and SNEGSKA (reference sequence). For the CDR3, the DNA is TGCAGTGCTACTGACACGCTGGACGGAGACAATGAGCAGTTCTTC. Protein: CSATDTLDGDNEQFF.

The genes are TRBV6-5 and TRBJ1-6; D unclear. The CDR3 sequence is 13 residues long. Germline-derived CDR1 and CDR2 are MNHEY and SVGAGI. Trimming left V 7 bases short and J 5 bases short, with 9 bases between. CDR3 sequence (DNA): TGTGCCAGCATGCTAGGGAATAATTCACCCCTCCACTTT. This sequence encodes CASMLGNNSPLHF.

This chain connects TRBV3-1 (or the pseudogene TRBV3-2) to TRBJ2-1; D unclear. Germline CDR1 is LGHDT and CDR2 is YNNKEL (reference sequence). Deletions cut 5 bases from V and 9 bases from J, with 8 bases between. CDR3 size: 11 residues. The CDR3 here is CASSVVGEQFF. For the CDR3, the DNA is TGTGCCAGCAGCGTTGTAGGTGAGCAGTTCTTC.

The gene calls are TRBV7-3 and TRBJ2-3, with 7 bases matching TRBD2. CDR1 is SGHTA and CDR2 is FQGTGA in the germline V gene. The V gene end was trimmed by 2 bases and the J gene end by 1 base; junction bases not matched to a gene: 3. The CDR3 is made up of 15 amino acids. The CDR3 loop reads CASSLGGGGTDTQYF. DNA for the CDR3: TGTGCCAGCAGCTTAGGCGGGGGAGGCACAGATACGCAGTATTTT.

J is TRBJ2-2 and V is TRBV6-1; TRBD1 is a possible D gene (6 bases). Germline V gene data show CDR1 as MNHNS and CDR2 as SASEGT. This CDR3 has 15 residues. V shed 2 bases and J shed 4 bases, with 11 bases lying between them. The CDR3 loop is CASSERQGTTGELFF. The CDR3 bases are TGTGCCAGCAGTGAACGGCAGGGGACCACCGGGGAGCTGTTTTTT.

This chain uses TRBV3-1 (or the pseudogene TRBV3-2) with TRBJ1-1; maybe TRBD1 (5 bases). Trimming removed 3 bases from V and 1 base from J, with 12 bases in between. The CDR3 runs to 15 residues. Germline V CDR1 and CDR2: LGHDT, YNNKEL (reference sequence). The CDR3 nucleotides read TGTGCCAGCAGCCAGGGCAGGGCGCGGAACACTGAAGCTTTCTTT. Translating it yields CASSQGRARNTEAFF.

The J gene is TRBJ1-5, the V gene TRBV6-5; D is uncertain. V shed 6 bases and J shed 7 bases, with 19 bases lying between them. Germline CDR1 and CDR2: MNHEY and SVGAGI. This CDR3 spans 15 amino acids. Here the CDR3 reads CASSRGWGSGQPQHF. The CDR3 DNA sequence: TGTGCCAGCAGCCGCGGGTGGGGTTCGGGCCAGCCCCAGCATTTT.

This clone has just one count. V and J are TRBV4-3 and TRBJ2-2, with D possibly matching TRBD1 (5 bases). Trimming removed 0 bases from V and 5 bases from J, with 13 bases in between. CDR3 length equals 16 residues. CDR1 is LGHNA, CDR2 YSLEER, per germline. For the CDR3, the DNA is TGCGCCAGCAGCCAAGAAGTCGGACAACAAACCGGGGAGCTGTTTTTT. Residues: CASSQEVGQQTGELFF.

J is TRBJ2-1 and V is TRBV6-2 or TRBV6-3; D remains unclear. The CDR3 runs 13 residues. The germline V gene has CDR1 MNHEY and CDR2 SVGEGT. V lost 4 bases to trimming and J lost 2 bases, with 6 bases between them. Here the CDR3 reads CASSLDAYNEQFF. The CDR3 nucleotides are TGTGCCAGCAGTTTGGACGCCTACAATGAGCAGTTCTTC.

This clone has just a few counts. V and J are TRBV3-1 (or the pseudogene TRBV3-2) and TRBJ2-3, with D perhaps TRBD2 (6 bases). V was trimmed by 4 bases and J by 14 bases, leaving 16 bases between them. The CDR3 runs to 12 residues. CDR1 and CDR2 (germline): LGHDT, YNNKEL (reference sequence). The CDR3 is CASSPGVPSMYF. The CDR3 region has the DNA TGTGCCAGCAGCCCGGGGGTACCCAGCATGTATTTT.

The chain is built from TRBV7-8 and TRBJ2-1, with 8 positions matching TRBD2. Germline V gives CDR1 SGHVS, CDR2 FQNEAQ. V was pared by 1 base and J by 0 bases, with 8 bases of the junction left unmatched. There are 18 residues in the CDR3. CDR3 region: CASSLGWAGGFSYNEQFF. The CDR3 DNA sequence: TGTGCCAGCAGCTTAGGCTGGGCGGGGGGCTTCTCCTACAATGAGCAGTTCTTC.

The CDR3 DNA is TGTGCCAGCAGCCAAGATCGTGGGCATACGGCTGAAGCTTTCTTT. It encodes CASSQDRGHTAEAFF. The rearrangement links TRBV14 to TRBJ1-1; D uncertain. Germline V CDR1 and CDR2: SGHDN, FVKESK. CDR3 length: 15 residues. The V gene lost 0 bases and the J gene lost 6 bases, with 14 bases spanning the gap.

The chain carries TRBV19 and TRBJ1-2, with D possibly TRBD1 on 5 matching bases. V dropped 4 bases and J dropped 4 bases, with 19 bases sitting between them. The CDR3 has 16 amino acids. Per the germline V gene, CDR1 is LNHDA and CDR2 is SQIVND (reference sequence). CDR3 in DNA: TGTGCCAGTAGTACTAAGGGACGCAAGATGGTCTATGGCTACACCTTC. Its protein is CASSTKGRKMVYGYTF.

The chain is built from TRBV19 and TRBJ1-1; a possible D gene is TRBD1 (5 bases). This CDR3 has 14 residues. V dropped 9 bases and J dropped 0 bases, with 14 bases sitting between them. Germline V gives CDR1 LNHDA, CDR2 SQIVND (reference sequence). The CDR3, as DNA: TGTGCCAGCGACAAGGGGATCATGAACACTGAAGCTTTCTTT. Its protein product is CASDKGIMNTEAFF.

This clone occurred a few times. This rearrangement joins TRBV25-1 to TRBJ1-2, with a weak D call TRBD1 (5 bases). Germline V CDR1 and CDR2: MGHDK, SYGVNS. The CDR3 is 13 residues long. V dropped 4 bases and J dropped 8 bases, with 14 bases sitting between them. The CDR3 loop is CASSANGDWGYTF. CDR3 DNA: TGTGCCAGCAGTGCTAATGGGGACTGGGGCTACACCTTC.

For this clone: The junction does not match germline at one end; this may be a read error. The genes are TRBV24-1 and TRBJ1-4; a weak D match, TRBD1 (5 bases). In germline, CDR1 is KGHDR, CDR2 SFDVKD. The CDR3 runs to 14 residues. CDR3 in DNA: TGTGCCACCACAGGCACCGGGACGGGCATGCGAACTGTTTTT. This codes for CATTGTGTGMRTVF.